The following is a T cell receptor beta chain sequence with its context. Its antigen is still unknown. Germline V gives CDR1 MGHRA, CDR2 YSYEKL. The CDR3 has 16 amino acids. V lost 0 bases to trimming and J lost 9 bases; unmatched junction nucleotides: 14. Profiling relied on immunoSEQ multiplex PCR, and the TCRdb table lists in-frame clones only, not all of them. The sample lists 2 million or so clones, about 95% occurring once. It was CD45RO-negative cells, positively selected for CCR7, that made up naive CD8 cells, with terminally differentiated effector memory CD45RA+ cells excluded. The data stem from a study of shared clonotypes between healthy human individuals. Study-wide results and caveats: Limitation of the genetic and exposure-history diversity represented came from the few donors.

The rearrangement links TRBV4-1 to TRBJ2-7, with 7 nucleotides matching TRBD1. Sequencing was carried out using naive CD8+ T cells sorted from blood. The sequence was obtained from a man aged 18 to 30 in good health. CDR3 amino acids: CASSQEPGTDIFGQYF. CDR3 DNA sequence: TGCGCCAGCAGCCAAGAACCGGGGACAGACATATTTGGGCAGTACTTC.